These T cell receptor beta chains were read from a single sample in a study of blood T cell repertoires in COVID-19. TCRdb keeps only in-frame clones here, not all; method: immunoSEQ multiplex PCR. The table has approximately 250,000 clones, around nine tenths seen once. Sequencing was performed on PBMCs or T cells enriched from blood (not recorded which). The source of these receptors is a woman in her 30s who had recovered from COVID-19. Both conserved end residues are part of each CDR3. Each record gives: clone size, V gene, D gene, J gene, CDR3 DNA, CDR3 protein. A D gene is named only where the DNA matches it firmly. Clone size is not always given. Where it is, it says once, few, many or a class for expanded clones.

NA,TRBV20-1,TRBD2,TRBJ2-1,TGCAGTGCTAGTGGGGGTCGGGCGGGAGGAAGGAATGAGCAGTTCTTC,CSASGGRAGGRNEQFF
once,TRBV25-1,NA,TRBJ2-5,TGTGCCAGCAGTGGTCACTATATGGGACAAGGGACCCAGTACTTC,CASSGHYMGQGTQYF
NA,TRBV19,NA,TRBJ1-1,TGTGCCAGTACGGGGAGGGGGGCTGAAGCTTTCTTT,CASTGRGAEAFF
NA,TRBV7-9,NA,TRBJ2-5,TGTGCCAGCAGCTTAGGTGGGGGGGGGCGGTCTCAAGAGACCCAGTACTTC,CASSLGGGGRSQETQYF
once,TRBV9,NA,TRBJ1-2,TGTGCCAGCAGCGTATACGGTCTTAACTATGGCTACACCTTC,CASSVYGLNYGYTF
once,TRBV11-2,TRBD2,TRBJ2-1,TGTGCCAGCAGCTTACGACTAGCGGACCACAATGAGCAGTTCTTC,CASSLRLADHNEQFF
NA,TRBV20-1,TRBD1,TRBJ1-1,TGCAGTGCTCTGACAGGGATTGAAGCTTTCTTT,CSALTGIEAFF
NA,TRBV28,NA,TRBJ1-5,TGTGCCAGCAGCCATGGGGGGTTGGGCCAGCCCCAGCATTTT,CASSHGGLGQPQHF
once,TRBV7-9,TRBD2,TRBJ2-7,TGTGCCAGCAGCCGCCTTAGCGGGAGCTTCTACGAGCAGTACTTC,CASSRLSGSFYEQYF
NA,TRBV11-2,TRBD2,TRBJ2-3,TGTGCCAGCACCAAAGGGACTAGCAGACCAATCACAGATACGCAGTATTTT,CASTKGTSRPITDTQYF
NA,TRBV18,NA,TRBJ2-5,TGTGCCAGCTCCCCAGCAGGACTGAGCCAAGAGACCCAGTACTTC,CASSPAGLSQETQYF
few,TRBV2,TRBD1,TRBJ2-7,TGTGCCAGCATTCTCGGGACAGGTTCCTACGAGCAGTACTTC,CASILGTGSYEQYF
NA,TRBV27,NA,TRBJ2-2,TGTGCCAGCAGTTTGCAGGGTGGGACCGGGGAGCTGTTTTTT,CASSLQGGTGELFF
NA,TRBV7-3,TRBD1,TRBJ2-7,TGTGCCAGCAGCCCAGGGGGTCACGAGCAGTACTTC,CASSPGGHEQYF
NA,TRBV30,TRBD2,TRBJ2-5,TGTGCCTGGAATACGGGACTAGCGGGCCGAGGGGAGACCCAGTACTTC,CAWNTGLAGRGETQYF
NA,TRBV5-6,TRBD1,TRBJ1-2,TGTGCCAGCAGCTTCAGACAGGGCCCGATCTATGGCTACACCTTC,CASSFRQGPIYGYTF
NA,TRBV4-2,NA,TRBJ1-2,TGTGCCAGCAGCCAAGACTGGAGACAGCTCCACCATGGCTACACCTTC,CASSQDWRQLHHGYTF
NA,TRBV15,NA,TRBJ2-1,TGTGCCACCACCCAGAGGTCGGAAGGCGATGAGCAGTTCTTC,CATTQRSEGDEQFF
many,TRBV9,NA,TRBJ2-2,TGTGCCAGCAGCTATCAGGGACAGAACACCGGGGAGCTGTTTTTT,CASSYQGQNTGELFF
once,TRBV19,NA,TRBJ1-3,TGTGCCAGTAGTGTGGACAGATACTCTGGAAACACCATATATTTT,CASSVDRYSGNTIYF
NA,TRBV4-3,TRBD1,TRBJ2-6,TGCGCCAGCAGCCAAGACCGGGACAGGGGTTATTCTGGGGCCAACGTCCTGACTTTC,CASSQDRDRGYSGANVLTF
NA,TRBV6-5,NA,TRBJ1-1,TGTGCCAGCAGTCAATGGGTCAGGTTGAACACTGAAGCTTTCTTT,CASSQWVRLNTEAFF
many,TRBV5-1,TRBD1,TRBJ2-7,TGCGCCAGCAAATTGATGACAGGGGTCTACGAGCAGTACTTC,CASKLMTGVYEQYF
NA,TRBV11-3,NA,TRBJ2-7,TGTGCCAGCAGCTTAGGAGGTAACGAGCAGTACTTC,CASSLGGNEQYF
NA,TRBV21-1,NA,TRBJ1-1,TGTGCCAGCAGCAGGACAGGGGGCAACACTGAAGCTTTCTTT,CASSRTGGNTEAFF
NA,TRBV6-5,TRBD2,TRBJ2-5,TGTGCCAGCAGCCCAACGGGGGGGAGAGAGACCCAGTACTTC,CASSPTGGRETQYF
once,TRBV15,NA,TRBJ2-7,TGTGCCACCAGCAGAGGACAGTCCCTCTACGAGCAGTACTTC,CATSRGQSLYEQYF
once,TRBV9,TRBD2,TRBJ2-3,TGTGCCAGCAGCGTGGTAGCGGGGGGCACAGATACGCAGTATTTT,CASSVVAGGTDTQYF
NA,TRBV6-2/TRBV6-3,NA,TRBJ1-1,TGTGCCAGCAGTTATCCCGACGTCCGTAGCGGCGGAGCTTTCTTT,CASSYPDVRSGGAFF
NA,TRBV28,TRBD1,TRBJ1-6,TGTGCCAGCAGTTTATTGAACTGGGCGGGACAGCCTTCACCCCTCCACTTT,CASSLLNWAGQPSPLHF
once,TRBV27,NA,TRBJ2-7,TGTGCCAGCAGTTTACCCTCAGGGCTCCCCTACGAGCAGTACTTC,CASSLPSGLPYEQYF
NA,TRBV9,NA,TRBJ1-6,TGTGCCAGCAGCGTAGCAGGGGATCCAAAAAATTCACCCCTCCACTTT,CASSVAGDPKNSPLHF
NA,TRBV24-1,TRBD1,TRBJ2-1,TGTGCCACCAGTAAACAGGGGGCTGTGAACAATGAGCAGTTCTTC,CATSKQGAVNNEQFF
NA,TRBV9,NA,TRBJ2-5,TGTGCCAGCAACAAAGGGACAATACAAGAGACCCAGTACTTC,CASNKGTIQETQYF
NA,TRBV5-1,TRBD1,TRBJ1-1,TGCGCCAGCAGCTTGACGGGACAGTCGAACACTGAAGCTTTCTTT,CASSLTGQSNTEAFF